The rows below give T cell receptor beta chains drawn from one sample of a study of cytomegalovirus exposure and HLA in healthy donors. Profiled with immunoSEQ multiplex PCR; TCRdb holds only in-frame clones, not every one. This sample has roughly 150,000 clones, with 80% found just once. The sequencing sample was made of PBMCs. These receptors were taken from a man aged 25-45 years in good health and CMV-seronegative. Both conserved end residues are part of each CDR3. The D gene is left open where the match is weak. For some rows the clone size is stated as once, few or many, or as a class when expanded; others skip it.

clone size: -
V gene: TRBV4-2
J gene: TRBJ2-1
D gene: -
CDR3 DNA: TGTGCCAGCAGCCAATTGTTACTAGGAATAAATGAGCAGTTCTTC
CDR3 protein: CASSQLLLGINEQFF

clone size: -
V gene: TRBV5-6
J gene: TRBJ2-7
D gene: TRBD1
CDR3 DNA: TGTGCCAGCAGCCCCAGAAGGGACAGGGGGCATTACGAGCAGTACTTC
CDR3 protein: CASSPRRDRGHYEQYF

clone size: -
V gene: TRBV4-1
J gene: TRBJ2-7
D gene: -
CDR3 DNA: TGCGCCAGCAGCCAAGCGCAGGGGTACTTGCAGTACTTC
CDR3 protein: CASSQAQGYLQYF

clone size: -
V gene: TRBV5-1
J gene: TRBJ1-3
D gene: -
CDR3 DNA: TGCGCCAGCAGCTTGGGACTACAGGGCTCTGGAAACACCATATATTTT
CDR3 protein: CASSLGLQGSGNTIYF

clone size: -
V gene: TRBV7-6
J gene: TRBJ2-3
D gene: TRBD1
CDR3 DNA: TGTGCCAGTACGACAGGGACCACAGATACGCAGTATTTT
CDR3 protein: CASTTGTTDTQYF

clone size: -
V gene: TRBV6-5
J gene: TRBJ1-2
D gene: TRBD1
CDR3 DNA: TGTGCCAGCAGTTACTCCAGACAGGGGGCGGGCTATGGCTACACCTTC
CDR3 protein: CASSYSRQGAGYGYTF

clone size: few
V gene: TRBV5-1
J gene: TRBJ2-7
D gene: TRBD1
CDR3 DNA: TGCGCCAGCAGCATTTCGACAGGGGCCGAGCAGTACTTC
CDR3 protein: CASSISTGAEQYF

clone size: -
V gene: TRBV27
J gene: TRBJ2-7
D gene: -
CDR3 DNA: TGTGCCAGCAGTTCAGGGGCTCCTTCCTACGAGCAGTACTTC
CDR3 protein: CASSSGAPSYEQYF

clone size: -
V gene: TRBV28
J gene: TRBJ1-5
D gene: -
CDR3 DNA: TGTGCCAGCAGTCAAAGTTTCAGGAATCAGCCCCAGCATTTT
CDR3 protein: CASSQSFRNQPQHF

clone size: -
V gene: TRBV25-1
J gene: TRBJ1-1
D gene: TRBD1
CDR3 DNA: TGTGCCAGCAGTGAATACGGGACAGGAGTAAAAGCTTTCTTT
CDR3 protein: CASSEYGTGVKAFF

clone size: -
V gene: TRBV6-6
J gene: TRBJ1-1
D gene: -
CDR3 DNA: TGTGCCAGCAGTTACTCGGGCAGCACTGAAGCTTTCTTT
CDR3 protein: CASSYSGSTEAFF

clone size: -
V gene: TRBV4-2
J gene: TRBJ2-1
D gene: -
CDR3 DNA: TGTGCCAGCAGCCGCCTAACTGGGACACGATCGACCAACAATGAGCAGTTCTTC
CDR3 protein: CASSRLTGTRSTNNEQFF

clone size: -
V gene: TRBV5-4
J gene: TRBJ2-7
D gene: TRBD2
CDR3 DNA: TGTGCCAGCAGCAGCCGGGCGGGAGGGTCCTACGAGCAGTACTTC
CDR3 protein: CASSSRAGGSYEQYF

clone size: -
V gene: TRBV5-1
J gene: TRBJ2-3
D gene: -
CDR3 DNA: TGCGCCAGCAGCCAAATACAGGGGGAGGGAACAGATACGCAGTATTTT
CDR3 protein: CASSQIQGEGTDTQYF

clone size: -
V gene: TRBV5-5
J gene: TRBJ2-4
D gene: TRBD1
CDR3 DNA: TGTGCCAGCAGCTCCGGATTACAGGGGAGAAACATTCAGTACTTC
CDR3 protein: CASSSGLQGRNIQYF

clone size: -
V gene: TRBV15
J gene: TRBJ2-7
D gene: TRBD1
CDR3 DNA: TGTGCCACCAGCAGAGAAGCGCGGGGACAGGCCTCCTACGAGCAGTACTTC
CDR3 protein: CATSREARGQASYEQYF

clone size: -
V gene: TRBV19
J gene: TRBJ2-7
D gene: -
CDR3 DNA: TGTGCCAGTGTGGGGACTGCTACCTACGAGCAGTACTTC
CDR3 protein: CASVGTATYEQYF

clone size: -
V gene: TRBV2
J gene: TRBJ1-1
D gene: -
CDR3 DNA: TGTGCCAGCAGCGATAACAGGGTAGGGGACACTGAAGCTTTCTTT
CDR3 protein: CASSDNRVGDTEAFF

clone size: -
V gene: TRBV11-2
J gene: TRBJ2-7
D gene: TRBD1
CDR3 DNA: TGTGCCAGCAGCATTCTGGGACAGGGTTGGCTGGACGAGCAGTACTTC
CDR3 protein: CASSILGQGWLDEQYF

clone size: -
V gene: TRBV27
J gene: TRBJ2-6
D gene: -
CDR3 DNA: TGTGCCAGCAGTTACAACAGGGGGGCCAACGTCCTGACTTTC
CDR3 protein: CASSYNRGANVLTF

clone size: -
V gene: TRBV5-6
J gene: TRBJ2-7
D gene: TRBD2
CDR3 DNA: TGTGCCAGCAGCTTATGGACTAGCGGGAGACCCTACGAGCAGTACTTC
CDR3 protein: CASSLWTSGRPYEQYF

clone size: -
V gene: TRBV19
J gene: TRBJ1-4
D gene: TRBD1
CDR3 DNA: TGTGCCAGTAGTATCGGACAGGGTGATGAAAAACTGTTTTTT
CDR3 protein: CASSIGQGDEKLFF

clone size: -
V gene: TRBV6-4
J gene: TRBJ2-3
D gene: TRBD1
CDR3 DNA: TGTGCCAGCAGTCAGGACAGGGGGAACACAGATACGCAGTATTTT
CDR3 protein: CASSQDRGNTDTQYF

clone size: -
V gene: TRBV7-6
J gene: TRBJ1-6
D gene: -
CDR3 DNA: TGTGCCAGCAGCAAACAGGGTTATAATTCACCCCTCCACTTT
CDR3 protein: CASSKQGYNSPLHF

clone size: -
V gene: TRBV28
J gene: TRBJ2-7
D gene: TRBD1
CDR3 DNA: TGTGCCAGCAGCCCACCTGGACAGGAGAAATTCTACGAGCAGTACTTC
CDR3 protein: CASSPPGQEKFYEQYF

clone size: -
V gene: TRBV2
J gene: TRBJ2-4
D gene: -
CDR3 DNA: TGTGCCAGCAGTGTTGGGACTTTAGCCAAAAACATTCAGTACTTC
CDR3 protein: CASSVGTLAKNIQYF